The entry below describes one TCR beta chain. What it recognizes is unknown. This CDR3 comprises 13 residues. V gave up 9 bases and J gave up 2 bases, with 11 bases separating them. The V gene's germline CDR1 is SNHLY and CDR2 FYNNEI. PCR was performed using 60 Vbeta and 13 Jbeta primers. The assay was immunoSEQ multiplex PCR, and TCRdb's table has in-frame clones only and misses some. In the table there are about 120,000 clones, around three quarters of which are singletons. This sample is drawn from a study of cytomegalovirus exposure and HLA in healthy donors. General study findings and limits: In a later analysis, HLA-associated beta chains showed higher expansion and lower generation probabilities than comparable chains. Most of the TCR beta V segments (in an earlier analysis) were productive either about 87% or about 30% of the time.

The sample was PBMCs. The chain has TRBV2 and TRBJ1-3; D is unclear. The TCR sequence derives from a man between 25 and 39 years old in good health and CMV-seropositive. This CDR3 is CASHREAGNTIYF. The DNA for the CDR3 is TGTGCCAGTCACCGGGAGGCTGGAAACACCATATATTTT.